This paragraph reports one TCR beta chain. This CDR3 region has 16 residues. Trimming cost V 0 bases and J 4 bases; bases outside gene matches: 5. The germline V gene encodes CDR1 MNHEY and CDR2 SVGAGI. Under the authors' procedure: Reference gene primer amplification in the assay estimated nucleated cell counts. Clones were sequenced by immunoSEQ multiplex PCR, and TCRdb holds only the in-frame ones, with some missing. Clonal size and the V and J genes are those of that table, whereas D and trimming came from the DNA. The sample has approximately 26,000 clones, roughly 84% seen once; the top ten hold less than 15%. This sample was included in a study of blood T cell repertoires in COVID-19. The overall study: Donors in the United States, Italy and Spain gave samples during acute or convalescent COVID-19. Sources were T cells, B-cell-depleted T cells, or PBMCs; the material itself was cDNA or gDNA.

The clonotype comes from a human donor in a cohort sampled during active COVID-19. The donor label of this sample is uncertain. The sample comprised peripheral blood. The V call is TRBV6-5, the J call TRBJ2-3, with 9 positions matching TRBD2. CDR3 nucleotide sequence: TGTGCCAGCAGTTACTCGCCTAGCGGGGTCCCAGATACGCAGTATTTT. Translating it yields CASSYSPSGVPDTQYF.